A selection of T cell receptor beta chains follows, all from one sample in a study of persistence of HIV-infected CD4 T cells. Generated by immunoSEQ multiplex PCR, the TCRdb table keeps only in-frame clones and is missing some. The data contain about 51,000 clones, about nine tenths of them singletons. Antigens for these TCRs are unknown. Here the sequenced sample was CD4+ T cells sorted from PBMCs after roughly 20-hour stimulation, taken from a patient who received antiretroviral therapy. The receptor source for this set is an adult woman with HIV who was CMV-seropositive. Each CDR3 is given without its conserved first and last residue. The D gene is left open where the match is weak.

cdr3_aa | d_call | v_call
ASSPQGYTGELF | - | TRBV18
ASSDGPRMNTEAF | - | TRBV10-2
ASSLAADSQAF | - | TRBV5-4
ASSAPGRSAVSYEQY | - | TRBV6-1
ASNGQFGHTQY | - | TRBV10-1
ASSPGTMSSYEQY | - | TRBV5-1
ASSDQGVGGLYGYT | - | TRBV5-5
ASRTRRGATEAF | - | TRBV19
ASSRQGPNYGYT | TRBD1 | TRBV28
ASSPWTGVMNTEAF | TRBD1 | TRBV5-8
ASSPRDTAYEQY | - | TRBV5-4
ASSVGQGTPAYEQY | - | TRBV11-3
ASSLQGGTNTEAF | - | TRBV14
ATNSRGGPTGELF | - | TRBV5-1
AISESEGIDQPQH | - | TRBV10-3
ASSDPTRPESGTEAF | - | TRBV9
ASSSLQGRSQPQH | TRBD1 | TRBV6-2/TRBV6-3
ASSTGGNTEAF | TRBD1 | TRBV5-1
ASSLGVVAGHADTQY | TRBD2 | TRBV5-1